This T cell receptor (beta chain) is from a study of technical replicates of blood from several donors. Data came from immunoSEQ multiplex PCR; TCRdb stores just in-frame clones and leaves some out. The table records just over 95,000 clones, approximately 95% of them present only once. The receptor's source is a human donor in good health. Material: T cells isolated from PBMCs.

In nucleotides, the CDR3 is TGTGCCAGCAGGGGGACTAGCGGGACGAGGAATGAGCAGTTCTTC. Protein sequence: CASRGTSGTRNEQFF. The chain is built from TRBV2 and TRBJ2-1, with 13 bases lining up with TRBD2. Germline V lookup: CDR1 SNHLY, CDR2 FYNNEI. Losses at the gene ends were 6 bases for V and 7 bases for J; bases not matched to a gene: 6. The CDR3 contains 15 residues.